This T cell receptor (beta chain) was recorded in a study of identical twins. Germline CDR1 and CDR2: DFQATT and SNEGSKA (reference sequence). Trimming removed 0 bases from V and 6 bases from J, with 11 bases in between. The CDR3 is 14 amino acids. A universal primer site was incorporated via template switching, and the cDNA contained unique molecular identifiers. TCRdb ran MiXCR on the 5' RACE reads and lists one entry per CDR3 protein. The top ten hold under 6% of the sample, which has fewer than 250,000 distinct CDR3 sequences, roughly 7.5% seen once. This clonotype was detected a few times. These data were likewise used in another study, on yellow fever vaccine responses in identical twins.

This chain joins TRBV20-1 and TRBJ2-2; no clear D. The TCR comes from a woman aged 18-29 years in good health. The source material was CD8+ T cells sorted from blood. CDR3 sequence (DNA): TGCAGTGCTAGAGACAGCTCCAGCCCCGGGGAGCTGTTTTTT. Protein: CSARDSSSPGELFF.